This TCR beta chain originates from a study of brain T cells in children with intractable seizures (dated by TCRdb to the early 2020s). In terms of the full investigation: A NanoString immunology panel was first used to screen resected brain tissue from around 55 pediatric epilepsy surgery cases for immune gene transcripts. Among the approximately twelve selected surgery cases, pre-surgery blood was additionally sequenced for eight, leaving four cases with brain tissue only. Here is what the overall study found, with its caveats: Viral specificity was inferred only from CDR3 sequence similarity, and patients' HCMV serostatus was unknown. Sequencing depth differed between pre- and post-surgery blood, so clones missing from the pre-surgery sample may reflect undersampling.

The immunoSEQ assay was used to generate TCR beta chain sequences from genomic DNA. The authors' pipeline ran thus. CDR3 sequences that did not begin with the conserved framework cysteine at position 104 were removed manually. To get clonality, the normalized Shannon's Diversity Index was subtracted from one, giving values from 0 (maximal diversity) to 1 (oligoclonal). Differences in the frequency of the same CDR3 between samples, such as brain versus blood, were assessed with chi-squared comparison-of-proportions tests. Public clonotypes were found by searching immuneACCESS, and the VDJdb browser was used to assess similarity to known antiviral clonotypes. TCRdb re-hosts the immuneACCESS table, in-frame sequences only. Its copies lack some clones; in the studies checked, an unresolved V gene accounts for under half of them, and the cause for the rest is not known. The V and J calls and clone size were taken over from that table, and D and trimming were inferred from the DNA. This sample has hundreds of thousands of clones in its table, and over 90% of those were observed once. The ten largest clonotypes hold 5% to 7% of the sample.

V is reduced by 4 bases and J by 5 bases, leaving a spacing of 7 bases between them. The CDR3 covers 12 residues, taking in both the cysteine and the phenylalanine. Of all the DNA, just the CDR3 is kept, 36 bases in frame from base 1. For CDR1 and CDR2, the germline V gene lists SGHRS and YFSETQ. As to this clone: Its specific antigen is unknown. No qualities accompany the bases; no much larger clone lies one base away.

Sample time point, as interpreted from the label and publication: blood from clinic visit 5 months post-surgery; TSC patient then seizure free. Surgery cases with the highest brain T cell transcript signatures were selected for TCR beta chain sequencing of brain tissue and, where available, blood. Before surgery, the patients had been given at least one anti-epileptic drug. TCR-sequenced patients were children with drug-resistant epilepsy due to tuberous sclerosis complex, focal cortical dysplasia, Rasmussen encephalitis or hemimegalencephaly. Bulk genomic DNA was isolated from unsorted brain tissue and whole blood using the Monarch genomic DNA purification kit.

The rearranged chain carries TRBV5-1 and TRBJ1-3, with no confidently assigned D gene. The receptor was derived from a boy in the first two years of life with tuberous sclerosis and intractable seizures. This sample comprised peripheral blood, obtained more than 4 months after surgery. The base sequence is TGCGCCAGCAGCCTTGACCGAAACACCATATATTTT. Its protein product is CASSLDRNTIYF.